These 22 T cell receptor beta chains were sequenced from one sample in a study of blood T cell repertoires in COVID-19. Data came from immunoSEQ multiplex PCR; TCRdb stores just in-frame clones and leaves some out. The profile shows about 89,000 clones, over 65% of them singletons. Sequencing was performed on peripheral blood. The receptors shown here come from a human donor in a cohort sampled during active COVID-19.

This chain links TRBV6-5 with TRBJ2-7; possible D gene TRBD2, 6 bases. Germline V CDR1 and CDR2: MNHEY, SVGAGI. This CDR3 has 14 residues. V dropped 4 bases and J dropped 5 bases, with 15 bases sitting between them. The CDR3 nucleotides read TGTGCCAGCAGTTCCTACGGGAGTTTCCACGAGCAGTACTTC. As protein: CASSSYGSFHEQYF.

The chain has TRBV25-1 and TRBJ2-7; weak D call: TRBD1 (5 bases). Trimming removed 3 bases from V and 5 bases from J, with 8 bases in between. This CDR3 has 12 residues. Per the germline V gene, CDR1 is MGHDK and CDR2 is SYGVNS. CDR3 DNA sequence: TGTGCCAGCAGTGACCTCAGGGACGAGCAGTACTTC. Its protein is CASSDLRDEQYF.

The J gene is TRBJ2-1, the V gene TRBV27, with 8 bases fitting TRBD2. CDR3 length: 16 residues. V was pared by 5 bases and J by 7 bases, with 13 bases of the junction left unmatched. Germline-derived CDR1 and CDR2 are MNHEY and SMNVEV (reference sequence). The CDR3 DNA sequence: TGTGCCAGCAGTCCCCTCTCTAGCGGGTGGTTGAATGAGCAGTTCTTC. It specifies CASSPLSSGWLNEQFF.

The CDR3 nucleotides are TGTGCCAGCAGCTTATTTCGCAAGGGGGGGGATGAGCAGTTCTTC. This encodes CASSLFRKGGDEQFF. The rearrangement links TRBV7-2 to TRBJ2-1; a weak D match, TRBD2 (7 bases). Trimming removed 2 bases from V and 8 bases from J, with 16 bases in between. This CDR3 comprises 15 residues. Germline CDR1 and CDR2: SGHTA and FQGNSA.

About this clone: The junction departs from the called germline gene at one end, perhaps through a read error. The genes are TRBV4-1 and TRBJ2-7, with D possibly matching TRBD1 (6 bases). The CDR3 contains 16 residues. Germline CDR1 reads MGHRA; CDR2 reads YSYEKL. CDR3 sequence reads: CASSRSGTKPSNEQYF. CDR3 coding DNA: TGCGCCAGCAGCCGATCCGGGACAAAACCCTCCAACGAGCAGTACTTC.

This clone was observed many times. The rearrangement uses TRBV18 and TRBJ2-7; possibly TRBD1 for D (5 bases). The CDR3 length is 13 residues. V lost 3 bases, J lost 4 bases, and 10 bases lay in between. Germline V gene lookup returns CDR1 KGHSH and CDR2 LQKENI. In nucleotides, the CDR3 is TGTGCCAGCTCACCCGCAGGGATGTACGAGCAGTACTTC. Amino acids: CASSPAGMYEQYF.

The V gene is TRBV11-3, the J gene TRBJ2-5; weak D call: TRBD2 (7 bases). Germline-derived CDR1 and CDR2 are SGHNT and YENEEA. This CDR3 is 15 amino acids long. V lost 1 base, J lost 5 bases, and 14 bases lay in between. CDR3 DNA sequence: TGTGCCAGCAGCTTAGTTTCCGGGGGGCAGGAGACCCAGTACTTC. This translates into CASSLVSGGQETQYF.

CDR3 in amino acids: CASSGLAAYEQYF. Written as DNA, the CDR3 is TGTGCCAGCAGCGGACTAGCTGCCTACGAGCAGTACTTC. J is TRBJ2-7 and V is TRBV6-5; 8 bases agree with TRBD2. The V gene end was trimmed by 6 bases and the J gene end by 2 bases; junction bases not matched to a gene: 3. CDR3 length: 13 residues. CDR1 and CDR2 from the germline V gene are MNHEY and SVGAGI.

The CDR3 loop reads CSVGIAGSTGHNEQFF. Written as DNA, the CDR3 is TGCAGCGTTGGAATAGCGGGCTCCACCGGCCACAATGAGCAGTTCTTC. The chain links TRBV29-1 to TRBJ2-1; 7 bases are shared with TRBD2. Germline CDR1 is SQVTM and CDR2 is ANQGSEA. V was clipped by 4 bases and J by 5 bases; unmatched bases: 14. The CDR3 runs to 16 residues.

CDR3 loop: CASSIGRVSTDTQYF. CDR3 DNA: TGTGCCAGTAGTATAGGGCGGGTTAGCACAGATACGCAGTATTTT. The chain has TRBV19 and TRBJ2-3; TRBD2 might be the D (5 bases). CDR3 size: 15 residues. CDR1 is LNHDA, CDR2 SQIVND, per germline (reference sequence). V dropped 1 base and J dropped 0 bases, with 8 bases sitting between them.

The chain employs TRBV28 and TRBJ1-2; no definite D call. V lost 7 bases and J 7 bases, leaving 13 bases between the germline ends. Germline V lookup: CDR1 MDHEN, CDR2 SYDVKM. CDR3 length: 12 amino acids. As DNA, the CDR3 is TGTGCCAGCAATCAATCCGGCGGTGGCTACACCTTC. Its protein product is CASNQSGGGYTF.

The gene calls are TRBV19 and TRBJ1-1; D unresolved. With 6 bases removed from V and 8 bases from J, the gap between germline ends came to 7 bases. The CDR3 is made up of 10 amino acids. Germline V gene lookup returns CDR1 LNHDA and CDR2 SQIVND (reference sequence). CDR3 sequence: CASSREEAFF. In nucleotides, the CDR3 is TGTGCCAGTAGCCGCGAAGAAGCTTTCTTT.

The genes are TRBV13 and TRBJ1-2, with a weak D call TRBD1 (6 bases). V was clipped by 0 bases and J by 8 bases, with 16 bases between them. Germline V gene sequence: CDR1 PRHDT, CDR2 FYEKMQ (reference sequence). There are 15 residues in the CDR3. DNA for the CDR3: TGTGCCAGCAGCTTAGGCGGACAGCCCCGGGCGGGCTACACCTTC. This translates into CASSLGGQPRAGYTF.

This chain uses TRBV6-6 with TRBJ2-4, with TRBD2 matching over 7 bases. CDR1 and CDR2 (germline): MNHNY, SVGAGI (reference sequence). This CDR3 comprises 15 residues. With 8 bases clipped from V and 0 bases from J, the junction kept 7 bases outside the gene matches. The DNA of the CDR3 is TGTGCCAGCCAGCTAGCGGTAATAGCCAAAAACATTCAGTACTTC. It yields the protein CASQLAVIAKNIQYF.

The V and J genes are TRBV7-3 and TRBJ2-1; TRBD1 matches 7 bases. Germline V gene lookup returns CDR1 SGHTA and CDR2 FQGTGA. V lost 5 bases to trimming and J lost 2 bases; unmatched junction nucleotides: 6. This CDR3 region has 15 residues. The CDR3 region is CASSPNRGTYNEQFF. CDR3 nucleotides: TGTGCCAGCAGCCCCAACAGGGGTACCTACAATGAGCAGTTCTTC.

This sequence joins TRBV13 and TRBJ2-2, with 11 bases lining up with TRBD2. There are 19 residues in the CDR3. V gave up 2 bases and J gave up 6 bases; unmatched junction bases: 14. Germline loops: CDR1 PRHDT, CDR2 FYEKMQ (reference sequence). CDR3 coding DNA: TGTGCCAGCAGCTTAAAACTAGCGGGAGTTTTCCGGTATGCCGGGGAGCTGTTTTTT. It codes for CASSLKLAGVFRYAGELFF.

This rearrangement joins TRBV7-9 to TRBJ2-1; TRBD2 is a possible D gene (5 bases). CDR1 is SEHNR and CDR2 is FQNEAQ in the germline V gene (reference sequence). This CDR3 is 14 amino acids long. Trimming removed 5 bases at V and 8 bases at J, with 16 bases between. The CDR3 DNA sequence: TGTGCCAGCAGCGTGGACGGGCCGGAGGATGAGCAGTTCTTC. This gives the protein CASSVDGPEDEQFF.

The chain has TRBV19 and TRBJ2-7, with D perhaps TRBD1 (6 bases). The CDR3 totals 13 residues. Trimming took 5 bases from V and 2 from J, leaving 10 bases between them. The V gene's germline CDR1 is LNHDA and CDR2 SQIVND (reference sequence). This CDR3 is CASSDRTPYEQYF. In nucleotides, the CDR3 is TGTGCCAGTAGTGACAGGACCCCCTACGAGCAGTACTTC.

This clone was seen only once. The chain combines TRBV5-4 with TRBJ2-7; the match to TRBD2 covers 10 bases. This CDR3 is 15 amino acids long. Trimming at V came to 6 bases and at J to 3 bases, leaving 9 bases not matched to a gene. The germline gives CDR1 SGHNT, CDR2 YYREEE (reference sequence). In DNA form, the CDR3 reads TGTGCCAGCAAGGAAGACCGGACTAGCGGCTACGAGCAGTACTTC. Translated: CASKEDRTSGYEQYF.

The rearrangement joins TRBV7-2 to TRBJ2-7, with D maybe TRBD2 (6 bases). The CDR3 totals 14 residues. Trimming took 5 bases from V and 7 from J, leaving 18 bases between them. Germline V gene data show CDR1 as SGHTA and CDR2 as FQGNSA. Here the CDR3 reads CASSPLAARGEQYF. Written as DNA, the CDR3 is TGTGCCAGCAGCCCTTTAGCGGCTCGGGGGGAGCAGTACTTC.

CDR3 DNA sequence: TGTGCCAGCAGACCGCGGACAGGGGGGTCCTACGAGCAGTACTTC. This codes for CASRPRTGGSYEQYF. The V and J genes are TRBV2 and TRBJ2-7; 10 nucleotides line up with TRBD1. V was clipped by 6 bases and J by 1 base; unmatched bases: 6. CDR1 is SNHLY and CDR2 is FYNNEI in the germline V gene. This CDR3 comprises 15 residues.

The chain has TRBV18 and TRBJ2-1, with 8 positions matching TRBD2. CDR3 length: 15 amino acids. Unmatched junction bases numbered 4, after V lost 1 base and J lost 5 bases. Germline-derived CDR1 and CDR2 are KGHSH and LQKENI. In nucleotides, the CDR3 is TGTGCCAGCTCACCACTGGCGGGAGGAGACAATGAGCAGTTCTTC. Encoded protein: CASSPLAGGDNEQFF.